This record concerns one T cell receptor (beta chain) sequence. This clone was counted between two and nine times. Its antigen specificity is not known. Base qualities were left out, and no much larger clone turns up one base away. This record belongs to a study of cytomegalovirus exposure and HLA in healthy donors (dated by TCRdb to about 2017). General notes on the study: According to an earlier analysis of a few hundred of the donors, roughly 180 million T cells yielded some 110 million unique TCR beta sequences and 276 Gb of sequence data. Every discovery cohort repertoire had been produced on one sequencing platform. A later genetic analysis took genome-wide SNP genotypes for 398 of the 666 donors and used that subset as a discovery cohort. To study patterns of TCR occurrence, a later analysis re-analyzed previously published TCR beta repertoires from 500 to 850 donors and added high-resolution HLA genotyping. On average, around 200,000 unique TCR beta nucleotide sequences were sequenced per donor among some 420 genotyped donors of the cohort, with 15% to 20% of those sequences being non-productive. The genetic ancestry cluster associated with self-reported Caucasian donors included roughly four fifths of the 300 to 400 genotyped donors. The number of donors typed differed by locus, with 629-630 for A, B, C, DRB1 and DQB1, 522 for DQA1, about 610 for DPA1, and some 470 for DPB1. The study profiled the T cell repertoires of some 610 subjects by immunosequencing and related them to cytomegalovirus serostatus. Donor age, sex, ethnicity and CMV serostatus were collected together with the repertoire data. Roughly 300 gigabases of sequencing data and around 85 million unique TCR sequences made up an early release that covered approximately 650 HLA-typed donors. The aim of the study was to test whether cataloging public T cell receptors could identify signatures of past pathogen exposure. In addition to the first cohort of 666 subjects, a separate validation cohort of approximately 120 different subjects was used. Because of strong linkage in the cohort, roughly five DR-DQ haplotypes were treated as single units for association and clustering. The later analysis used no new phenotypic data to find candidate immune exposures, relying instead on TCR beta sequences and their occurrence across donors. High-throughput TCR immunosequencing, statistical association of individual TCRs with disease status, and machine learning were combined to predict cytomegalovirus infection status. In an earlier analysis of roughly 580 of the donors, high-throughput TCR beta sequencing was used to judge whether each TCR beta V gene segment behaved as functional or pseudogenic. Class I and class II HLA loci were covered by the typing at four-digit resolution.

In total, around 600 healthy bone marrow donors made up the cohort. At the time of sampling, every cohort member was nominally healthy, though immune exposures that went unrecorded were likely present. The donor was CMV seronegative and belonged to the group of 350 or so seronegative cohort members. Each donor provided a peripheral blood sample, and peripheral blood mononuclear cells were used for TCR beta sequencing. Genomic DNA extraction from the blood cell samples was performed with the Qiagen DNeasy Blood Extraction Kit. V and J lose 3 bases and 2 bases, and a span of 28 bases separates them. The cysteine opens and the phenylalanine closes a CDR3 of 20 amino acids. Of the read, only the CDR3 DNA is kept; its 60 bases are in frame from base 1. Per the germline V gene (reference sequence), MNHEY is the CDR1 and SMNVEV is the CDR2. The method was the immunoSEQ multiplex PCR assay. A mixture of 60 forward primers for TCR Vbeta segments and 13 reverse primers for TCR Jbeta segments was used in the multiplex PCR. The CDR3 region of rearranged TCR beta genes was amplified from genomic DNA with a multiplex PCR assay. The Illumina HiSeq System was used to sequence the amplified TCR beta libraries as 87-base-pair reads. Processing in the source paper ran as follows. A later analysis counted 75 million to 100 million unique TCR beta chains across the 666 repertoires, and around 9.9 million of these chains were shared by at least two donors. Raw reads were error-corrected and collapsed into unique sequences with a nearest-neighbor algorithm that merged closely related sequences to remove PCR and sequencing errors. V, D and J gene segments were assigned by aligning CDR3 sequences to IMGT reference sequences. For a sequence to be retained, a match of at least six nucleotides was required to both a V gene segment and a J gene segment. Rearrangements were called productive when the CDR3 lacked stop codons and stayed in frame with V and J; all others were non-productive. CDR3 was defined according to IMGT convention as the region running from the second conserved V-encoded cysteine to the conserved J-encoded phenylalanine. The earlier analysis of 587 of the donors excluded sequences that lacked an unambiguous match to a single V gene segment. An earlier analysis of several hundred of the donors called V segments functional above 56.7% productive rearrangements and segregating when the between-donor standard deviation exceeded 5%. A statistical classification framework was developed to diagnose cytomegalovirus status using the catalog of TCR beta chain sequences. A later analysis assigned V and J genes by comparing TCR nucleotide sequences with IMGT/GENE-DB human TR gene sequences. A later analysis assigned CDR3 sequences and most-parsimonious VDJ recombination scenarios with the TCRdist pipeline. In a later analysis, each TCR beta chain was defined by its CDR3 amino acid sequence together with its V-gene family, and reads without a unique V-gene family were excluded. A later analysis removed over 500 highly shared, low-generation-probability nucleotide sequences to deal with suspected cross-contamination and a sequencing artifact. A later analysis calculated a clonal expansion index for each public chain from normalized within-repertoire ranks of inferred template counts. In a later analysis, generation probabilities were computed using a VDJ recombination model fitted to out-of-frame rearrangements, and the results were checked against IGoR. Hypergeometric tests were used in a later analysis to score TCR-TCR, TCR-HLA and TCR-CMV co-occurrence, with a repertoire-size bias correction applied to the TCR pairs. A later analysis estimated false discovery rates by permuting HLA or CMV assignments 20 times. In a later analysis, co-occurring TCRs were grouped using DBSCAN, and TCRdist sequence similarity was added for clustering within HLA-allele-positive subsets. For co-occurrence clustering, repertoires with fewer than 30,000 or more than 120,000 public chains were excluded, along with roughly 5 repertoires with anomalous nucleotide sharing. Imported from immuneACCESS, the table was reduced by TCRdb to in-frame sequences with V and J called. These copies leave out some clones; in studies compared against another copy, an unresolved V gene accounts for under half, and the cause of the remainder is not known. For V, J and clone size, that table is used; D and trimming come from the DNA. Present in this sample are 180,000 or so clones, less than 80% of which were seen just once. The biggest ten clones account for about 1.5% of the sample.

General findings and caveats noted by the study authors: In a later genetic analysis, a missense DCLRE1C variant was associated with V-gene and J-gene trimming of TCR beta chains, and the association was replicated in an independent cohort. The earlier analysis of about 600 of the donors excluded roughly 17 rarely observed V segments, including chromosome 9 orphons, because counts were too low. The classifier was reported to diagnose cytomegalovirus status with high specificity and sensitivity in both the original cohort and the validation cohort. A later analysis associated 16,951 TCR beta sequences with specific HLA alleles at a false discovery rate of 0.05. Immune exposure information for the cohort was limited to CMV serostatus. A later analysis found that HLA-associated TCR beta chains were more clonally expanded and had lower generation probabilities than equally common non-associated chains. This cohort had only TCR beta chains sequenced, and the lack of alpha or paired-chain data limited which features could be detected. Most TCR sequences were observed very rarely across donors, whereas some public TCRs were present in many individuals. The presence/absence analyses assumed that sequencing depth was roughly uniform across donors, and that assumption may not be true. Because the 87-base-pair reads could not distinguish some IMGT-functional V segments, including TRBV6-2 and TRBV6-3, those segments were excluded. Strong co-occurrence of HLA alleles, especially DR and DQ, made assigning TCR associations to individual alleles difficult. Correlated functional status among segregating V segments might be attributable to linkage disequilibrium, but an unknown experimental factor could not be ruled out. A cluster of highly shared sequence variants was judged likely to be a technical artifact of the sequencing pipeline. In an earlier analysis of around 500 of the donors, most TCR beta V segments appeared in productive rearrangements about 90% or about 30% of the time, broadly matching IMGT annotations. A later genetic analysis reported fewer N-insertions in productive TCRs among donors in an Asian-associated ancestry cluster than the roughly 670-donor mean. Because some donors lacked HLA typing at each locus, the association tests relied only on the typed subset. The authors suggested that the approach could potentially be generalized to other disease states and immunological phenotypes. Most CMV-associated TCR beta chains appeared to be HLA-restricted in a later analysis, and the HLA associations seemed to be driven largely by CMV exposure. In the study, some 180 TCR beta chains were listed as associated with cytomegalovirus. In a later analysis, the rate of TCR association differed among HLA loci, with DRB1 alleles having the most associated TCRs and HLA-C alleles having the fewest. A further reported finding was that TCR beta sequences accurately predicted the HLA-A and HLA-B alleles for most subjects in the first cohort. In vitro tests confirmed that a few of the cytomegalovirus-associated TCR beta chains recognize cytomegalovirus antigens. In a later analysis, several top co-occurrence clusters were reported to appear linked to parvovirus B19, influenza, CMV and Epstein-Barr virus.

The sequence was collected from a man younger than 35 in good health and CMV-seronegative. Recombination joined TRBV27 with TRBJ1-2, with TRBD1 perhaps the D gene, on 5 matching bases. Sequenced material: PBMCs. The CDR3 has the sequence CASSFLGRGPSPVGNYGYTF. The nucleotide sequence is TGTGCCAGCAGTTTTTTAGGGCGGGGCCCCTCGCCTGTTGGGAACTATGGCTACACCTTC.